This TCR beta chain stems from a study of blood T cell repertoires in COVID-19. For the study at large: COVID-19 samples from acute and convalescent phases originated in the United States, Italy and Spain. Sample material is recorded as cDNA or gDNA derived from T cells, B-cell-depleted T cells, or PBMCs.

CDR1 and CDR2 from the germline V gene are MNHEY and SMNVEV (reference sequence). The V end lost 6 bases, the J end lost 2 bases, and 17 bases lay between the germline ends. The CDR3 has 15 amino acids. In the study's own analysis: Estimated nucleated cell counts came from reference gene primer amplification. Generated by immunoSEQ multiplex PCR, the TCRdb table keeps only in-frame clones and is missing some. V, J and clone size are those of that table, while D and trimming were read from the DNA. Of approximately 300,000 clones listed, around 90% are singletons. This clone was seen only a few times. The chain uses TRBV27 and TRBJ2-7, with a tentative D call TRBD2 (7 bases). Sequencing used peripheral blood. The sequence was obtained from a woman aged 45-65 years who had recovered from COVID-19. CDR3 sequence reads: CASSLWGGPAYEQYF. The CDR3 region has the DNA TGTGCCAGCAGCCTATGGGGGGGGCCGGCCTACGAGCAGTACTTC.